What follows is one TCR beta chain and its context. The antigen is unknown. This entry comes from a study of OX40 agonist ivuxolimab in advanced cancers. The overall study: The patients received agonistic anti-OX40 (CD134) antibody ivuxolimab. Study-level points and caveats: Nonresponders included some who also had low normalized T-cell clonal expansion. Partial responders treated at 0.1-3.0 mg/kg exhibited clonal expansion among the lowest measured.

The CDR3 consists of 12 residues. In germline, CDR1 is SQVTM, CDR2 ANQGSEA. Trimming removed 6 bases from V and 1 base from J, with 9 bases in between. TCRdb keeps only in-frame clones here, not all; method: immunoSEQ multiplex PCR. The repertoire holds 70,000 or so clones, with 65% to 85% as singletons. This receptor was identified in an adult with an advanced solid tumor such as melanoma, head and neck, liver or kidney cancer. The chain couples TRBV29-1 to TRBJ1-1; D unclear. The sample here was CD4+ or CD8+ T cells sorted from blood, taken in a trial of the OX40 agonist ivuxolimab. CDR3 coding DNA: TGCAGCGTCCATCGACAGAACACTGAAGCTTTCTTT. The encoded protein is CSVHRQNTEAFF.